This TCR beta chain is from a study of OX40 agonist ivuxolimab in advanced cancers. Whole-study context: Previous treatment with anti-PD-1, anti-PD-L1 or anti-CTLA-4 therapy was allowed; 30% to 50% had received some.

Data came from immunoSEQ multiplex PCR; TCRdb stores just in-frame clones and leaves some out. Of roughly 100,000 clones in the sample, 85% to 90% were seen once. Sequencing was performed on CD4+ or CD8+ T cells sorted from blood, taken in a trial of the OX40 agonist ivuxolimab. This clonotype originated in an adult with an advanced solid tumor such as melanoma, head and neck, liver or kidney cancer.

Written as DNA, the CDR3 is TGCAGCGTTGAAGGGGGCGCCGGGGGCTACACCTTC. Its protein is CSVEGGAGGYTF. The chain links TRBV29-1 to TRBJ1-2; TRBD1 might be the D (5 bases). Germline values: CDR1 SQVTM, CDR2 ANQGSEA. CDR3 length equals 12 residues. V was cut by 1 base and J by 8 bases, with 11 bases left in between.